This entry features one T cell receptor beta chain sequence. The antigen is undetermined. These data originate in a study of a mutant IDH1 vaccine in newly diagnosed glioma. Looking at the study overall: Before enrollment, patients got radiotherapy alone, temozolomide alone, or mostly the combination.

Only in-frame clones appear in the TCRdb table, and some are missing; sequencing was by immunoSEQ multiplex PCR. The data contain 45,000 to 65,000 clones, 65% of them singletons. Time point noted: week 47, end of study. In every dose of vaccine, 300 ug of mutant IDH1 20-mer peptide was given alongside topical imiquimod. The TCR sequence derives from a man aged 35 to 55 with glioma. Some clones in this sample may be carry-over from other donors' samples. The source was peripheral blood mononuclear cells (PBMCs), collected from a glioma patient whose treatment included an IDH1 peptide vaccine.

In DNA, the CDR3 is TGTGCCAGCGAGACAGGGGGCAGAACTGAAGCTTTCTTT. Its protein is CASETGGRTEAFF. This chain links TRBV2 with TRBJ1-1, with 10 bases lining up with TRBD1. Germline V gene sequence: CDR1 SNHLY, CDR2 FYNNEI. This CDR3 is built from 13 residues. V shed 8 bases, J shed 5 bases, and the junction held 5 bases outside the gene matches.